This T cell receptor beta chain was recovered during a study of blood T cell repertoires in COVID-19. In the study overall: Nucleic acid was either cDNA or gDNA, and it came from T cells, B-cell-depleted T cells, or PBMCs.

Profiling relied on immunoSEQ multiplex PCR, and the TCRdb table lists in-frame clones only, not all of them. The data hold 250,000 or so clones, with approximately 86% observed a single time. Trimming removed 0 bases from V and 0 bases from J, with 9 bases in between. The CDR3 is 15 amino acids. CDR1 and CDR2 from the germline V gene are MNHEY and SVGAGI. The chain has TRBV6-5 and TRBJ2-7; weak D call: TRBD2 (5 bases). The sequencing sample was made of peripheral blood. The TCR sequence derives from a man aged 30 to 39 with active or convalescent COVID-19. In DNA form, the CDR3 reads TGTGCCAGCAGTTACTCGCAGCGGAGCTCCTACGAGCAGTACTTC. This codes for CASSYSQRSSYEQYF.